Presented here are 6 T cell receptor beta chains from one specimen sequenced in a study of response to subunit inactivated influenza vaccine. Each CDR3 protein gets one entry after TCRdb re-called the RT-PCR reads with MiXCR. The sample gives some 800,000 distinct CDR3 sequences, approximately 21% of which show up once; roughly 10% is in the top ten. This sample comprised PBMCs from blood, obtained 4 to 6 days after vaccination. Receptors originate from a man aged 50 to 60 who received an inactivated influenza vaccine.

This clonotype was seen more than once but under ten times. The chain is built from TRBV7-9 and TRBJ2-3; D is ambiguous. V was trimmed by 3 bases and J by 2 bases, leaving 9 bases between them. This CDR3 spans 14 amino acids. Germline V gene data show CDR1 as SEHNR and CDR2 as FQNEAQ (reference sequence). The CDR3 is CASSLSGDTDTQYF. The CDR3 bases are TGTGCCAGCAGCTTGTCCGGCGACACAGATACGCAGTATTTT. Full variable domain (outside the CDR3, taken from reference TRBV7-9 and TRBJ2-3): DTGVSQNPRHKITKRGQNVTFRCDPISEHNRLYWYRQTLGQGPEFLTYFQNEAQLEKSRLLSDRFSAERPKGSFSTLEIQRTEQGDSAMYLCASSLSGDTDTQYFGPGTRLTVL.

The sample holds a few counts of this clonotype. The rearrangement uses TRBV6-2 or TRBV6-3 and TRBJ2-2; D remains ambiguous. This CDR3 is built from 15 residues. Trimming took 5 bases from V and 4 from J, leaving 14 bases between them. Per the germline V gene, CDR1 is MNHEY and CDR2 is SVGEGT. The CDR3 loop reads CASSASPWSTGELFF. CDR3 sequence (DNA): TGTGCCAGCAGTGCATCCCCTTGGAGCACCGGGGAGCTGTTTTTT.

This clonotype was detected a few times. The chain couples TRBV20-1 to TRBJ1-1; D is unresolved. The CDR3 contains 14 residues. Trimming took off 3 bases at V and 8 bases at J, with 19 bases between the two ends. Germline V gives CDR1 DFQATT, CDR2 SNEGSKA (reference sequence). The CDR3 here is CSASEPRRIREAFF. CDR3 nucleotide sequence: TGCAGTGCTAGTGAGCCTAGGAGAATACGGGAAGCTTTCTTT.

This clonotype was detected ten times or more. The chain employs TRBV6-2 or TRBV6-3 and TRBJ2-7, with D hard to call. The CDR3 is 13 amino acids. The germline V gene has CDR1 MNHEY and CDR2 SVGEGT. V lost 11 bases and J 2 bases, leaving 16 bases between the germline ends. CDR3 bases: TGTGCCTCCTCCGATCGTTTGACCTACGAGCAGTACTTC. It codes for CASSDRLTYEQYF.

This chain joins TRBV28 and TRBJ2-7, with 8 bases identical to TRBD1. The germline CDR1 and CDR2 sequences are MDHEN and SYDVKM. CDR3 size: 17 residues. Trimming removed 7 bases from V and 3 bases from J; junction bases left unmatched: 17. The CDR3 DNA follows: TGTGCCAGCACACAGTGGGACACGGACAGGGACGGCTACGAGCAGTACTTC. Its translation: CASTQWDTDRDGYEQYF.

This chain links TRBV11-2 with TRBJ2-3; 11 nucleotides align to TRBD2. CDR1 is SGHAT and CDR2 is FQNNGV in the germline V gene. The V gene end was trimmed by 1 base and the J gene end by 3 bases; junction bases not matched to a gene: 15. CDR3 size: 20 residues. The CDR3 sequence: CASSLVAGGPIRSSTDTQYF. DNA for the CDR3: TGTGCCAGCAGCTTAGTAGCGGGAGGGCCAATCCGGTCATCTACAGATACGCAGTATTTT.